The 8 T cell receptor beta chains below were found in one sample sequenced in a study of T cell responses to AZD1222 COVID-19 vaccine. The protocol was immunoSEQ multiplex PCR, while the TCRdb copy is restricted to in-frame clones and leaves out a portion. The sample has around 92,000 clones; about nine tenths are singletons. Sequences were derived from peripheral blood, sampled on day 0 of AZD1222 vaccination. The origin of the receptors is an adult in good health.

The sample holds one count of this clone. V usage is TRBV5-1 and J usage is TRBJ2-1, with D uncertain. This CDR3 comprises 14 residues. Trimming stripped 1 base from V and 7 bases from J, with 12 bases between. Germline loops: CDR1 SGHRS, CDR2 YFSETQ. CDR3 coding DNA: TGCGCCAGCAGCTTGTTGGCTCAAGGTAATGAGCAGTTCTTC. Its translation is CASSLLAQGNEQFF.

This clone has just one count. In DNA, the CDR3 is TGTGCCAGCAGTTTTGGATGGGATGCGAACACTGAAGCTTTCTTT. It encodes CASSFGWDANTEAFF. The chain carries TRBV28 and TRBJ1-1; D gene unclear. V shed 3 bases and J shed 1 base, with 12 bases lying between them. The germline V gene has CDR1 MDHEN and CDR2 SYDVKM. The CDR3 has 15 residues.

The chain uses TRBV5-1 and TRBJ2-7; TRBD1 agrees at 9 bases. CDR1 is SGHRS, CDR2 YFSETQ, per germline. CDR3 length: 15 amino acids. V was pared by 0 bases and J by 3 bases, with 4 bases of the junction left unmatched. CDR3 DNA sequence: TGCGCCAGCAGCTTGGTGACAGGGGGTAACTACGAGCAGTACTTC. It specifies CASSLVTGGNYEQYF.

The CDR3 sequence is CASMAAGYGYTF. The CDR3 coding sequence is TGCGCCAGCATGGCCGCAGGCTATGGCTACACCTTC. The V and J genes are TRBV5-1 and TRBJ1-2; D not resolved. This CDR3 has 12 residues. Trimming stripped 6 bases from V and 4 bases from J, with 10 bases between. In germline, CDR1 is SGHRS, CDR2 YFSETQ.

This chain connects TRBV29-1 to TRBJ1-1; D might be TRBD1 (6 bases). The CDR3 loop spans 15 amino acids. Between the trimmed V and J ends, which lost 4 bases and 1 base, there was a span of 16 bases. Germline CDR1 reads SQVTM; CDR2 reads ANQGSEA. This CDR3 is CSVGFRQAPNTEAFF. The CDR3, as DNA: TGCAGCGTTGGGTTTAGACAGGCGCCGAACACTGAAGCTTTCTTT.

A single count supports this clone. CDR3 sequence: CASSPPRDRGYIEAFF. The CDR3 DNA is TGTGCCAGCAGCCCCCCTCGGGACAGGGGTTACATTGAAGCTTTCTTT. The V call is TRBV28, the J call TRBJ1-1; 10 bases map to TRBD1. CDR3 length equals 16 residues. CDR1 and CDR2 (germline): MDHEN, SYDVKM. V was clipped by 6 bases and J by 7 bases; unmatched bases: 14.

V usage is TRBV5-6 and J usage is TRBJ1-4; D perhaps matches TRBD1 (5 bases). CDR1 and CDR2 from the germline V gene are SGHDT and YYEEEE. V lost 4 bases and J 5 bases, leaving 12 bases between the germline ends. CDR3 length equals 14 residues. In nucleotides, the CDR3 is TGTGCCAGCAGCATGGGACGGAGAAATGAAAAACTGTTTTTT. Translated, it gives CASSMGRRNEKLFF. Based on the CDR3 plus reference TRBV5-6 and TRBJ1-4, the full variable domain is DAGVTQSPTHLIKTRGQQVTLRCSPKSGHDTVSWYQQALGQGPQFIFQYYEEEERQRGNFPDRFSGHQFPNYSSELNVNALLLGDSALYLCASSMGRRNEKLFFGSGTQLSVL.

The rearrangement uses TRBV28 and TRBJ1-5; D may be TRBD1 (5 bases). V was trimmed by 7 bases and J by 3 bases, leaving 19 bases between them. CDR3 length equals 16 residues. Per germline, CDR1 MDHEN and CDR2 SYDVKM. The CDR3 region is CASNRGSGRANQPQHF. The CDR3 DNA reads TGTGCCAGCAATCGGGGTTCGGGCAGGGCCAATCAGCCCCAGCATTTT.